A single sample gave rise to the 9 T cell receptor beta chains below, sequenced in a study of OX40 agonist ivuxolimab in advanced cancers. This table comes from immunoSEQ multiplex PCR, and its TCRdb copy is limited to in-frame clones, with some not included. The data contain roughly 110,000 clones, around 90% of them singletons. Specimen: CD4+ or CD8+ T cells sorted from blood, collected in a trial of the OX40 agonist ivuxolimab. These receptors were taken from an adult with an advanced solid tumor such as melanoma, head and neck, liver or kidney cancer.

The rearrangement uses TRBV9 and TRBJ2-5; D gene ambiguous. CDR3 length: 13 amino acids. The germline V and J ends were trimmed by 2 bases and 5 bases, with 10 bases remaining between them. CDR1 is SGDLS, CDR2 YYNGEE, per germline. CDR3 residues: CASSVPDTETQYF. DNA for the CDR3: TGTGCCAGCAGCGTGCCGGATACGGAGACCCAGTACTTC.

The chain combines TRBV19 with TRBJ2-5, with 7 bases aligning to TRBD1. With V trimmed by 5 bases and J by 0 bases, 9 bases remained unmatched. This CDR3 is 16 amino acids long. The germline V gene has CDR1 LNHDA and CDR2 SQIVND (reference sequence). The CDR3 DNA sequence: TGTGCCAGTAGTCCCCGACGACAGGGCAACCAAGAGACCCAGTACTTC. Translating it yields CASSPRRQGNQETQYF. Supplemented by reference TRBV19 and TRBJ2-5, the full variable domain reads DGGITQSPKYLFRKEGQNVTLSCEQNLNHDAMYWYRQDPGQGLRLIYYSQIVNDFQKGDIAEGYSVSREKKESFPLTVTSAQKNPTAFYLCASSPRRQGNQETQYFGPGTRLLVL.

This rearrangement joins TRBV19 to TRBJ1-2, with 8 positions matching TRBD1. J was trimmed by 2 bases and V by 4 bases; bases with no gene match: 3. The CDR3 is made up of 14 amino acids. Germline values: CDR1 LNHDA, CDR2 SQIVND (reference sequence). CDR3 protein: CASSTGTGNYGYTF. The CDR3 DNA sequence: TGTGCCAGTAGTACCGGGACAGGCAACTATGGCTACACCTTC.

Only one count was recorded for this clone. The V gene is TRBV7-3, the J gene TRBJ2-7, with 10 bases that match TRBD1. V lost 4 bases and J lost 5; bases outside the gene matches: 5. Per the germline V gene, CDR1 is SGHTA and CDR2 is FQGTGA. This CDR3 has 14 amino acids. For the CDR3, the DNA is TGTGCCAGCAGCTCCGGGACAGGGGTGCACGAGCAGTACTTC. It codes for CASSSGTGVHEQYF. Variable domain in full (rest from reference TRBV7-3 and TRBJ2-7): GAGVSQTPSNKVTEKGKYVELRCDPISGHTALYWYRQSLGQGPEFLIYFQGTGAADDSGLPNDRFFAVRPEGSVSTLKIQRTERGDSAVYLCASSSGTGVHEQYFGPGTRLTVT.

The CDR3 sequence is CASSVDREKLFF. In nucleotides, the CDR3 is TGTGCCAGCAGTGTCGACCGTGAAAAACTGTTTTTT. V gene TRBV2 combines with J gene TRBJ1-4; D is uncertain. The CDR3 has 12 residues. Trimming stripped 4 bases from V and 7 bases from J, with 7 bases between. Per the germline V gene, CDR1 is SNHLY and CDR2 is FYNNEI. The variable domain in full, completed from reference TRBV2 and TRBJ1-4, reads EPEVTQTPSHQVTQMGQEVILRCVPISNHLYFYWYRQILGQKVEFLVSFYNNEISEKSEIFDDQFSVERPDGSNFTLKIRSTKLEDSAMYFCASSVDREKLFFGSGTQLSVL.

This sequence joins TRBV5-1 and TRBJ2-7, with 8 bases aligning to TRBD1. V gave up 3 bases and J gave up 5 bases; unmatched junction bases: 16. The CDR3 totals 17 residues. CDR1 is SGHRS, CDR2 YFSETQ, per germline. The CDR3 is CASSSPKDGQGWNEQYF. CDR3 nucleotides: TGCGCCAGCAGCTCACCCAAGGACGGACAGGGCTGGAACGAGCAGTACTTC.

The V call is TRBV28, the J call TRBJ2-7; D tentatively reads TRBD1 or TRBD2 (5 bases each). Germline V gene sequence: CDR1 MDHEN, CDR2 SYDVKM. The V and J ends lost 0 bases and 7 bases respectively, with 16 bases between them. The CDR3 runs 15 residues. The CDR3 protein is CASSLWGDGPREQYF. CDR3 in DNA: TGTGCCAGCAGTTTATGGGGGGACGGCCCTAGAGAGCAGTACTTC.

This clone was counted a single time. The V and J genes are TRBV28 and TRBJ1-4; no reliable D call. Germline CDR1 and CDR2: MDHEN and SYDVKM. The CDR3 is 16 residues long. Trimming pared 7 bases from V and 8 bases from J, leaving 23 bases between. CDR3 loop: CASTDTSVSDGEKLFF. The CDR3 region has the DNA TGTGCCAGCACTGATACCTCAGTGTCCGATGGCGAAAAACTGTTTTTT.

V and J are TRBV2 and TRBJ2-6; D is perhaps TRBD1 or TRBD2 (5 bases each). Germline V gene data show CDR1 as SNHLY and CDR2 as FYNNEI. Trimming shortened V by 8 bases and J by 0 bases, and 17 bases separated the two germline ends. CDR3 length: 17 residues. CDR3 coding DNA: TGTGCCAGCGGGGGACGAACGGATTACTCTGGGGCCAACGTCCTGACTTTC. This translates into CASGGRTDYSGANVLTF.